These 21 T cell receptor beta chains originate from one sample sequenced in a study of untreated major depressive disorder. Study-wide points: TRBV05-01 (Vbeta 5.1) usage was higher in CD4+ T cells of depressed patients than controls.

For these TCRs, the target antigens are not known. Libraries were prepared by immunoSEQ multiplex PCR; TCRdb keeps only in-frame clonotypes and omits some of them. The data show 17,000 or so clones, roughly 90% seen once. The sample comprised CD4+ T cells from PBMCs. All receptors derive from a woman aged 35 to 49 with major depressive disorder.

V gene TRBV7-6 combines with J gene TRBJ2-2, with D maybe TRBD2 (5 bases). Germline V gene data show CDR1 as SGHVS and CDR2 as FNYEAQ. CDR3 length equals 17 residues. V lost 5 bases, J lost 4 bases, and 20 bases lay in between. The CDR3, as DNA: TGTGCCAGCAGCCCTCCCCATGTCCGGGGTATCACCGGGGAGCTGTTTTTT. This translates into CASSPPHVRGITGELFF.

This chain connects TRBV13 to TRBJ2-7; D remains ambiguous. Trimming left V 5 bases short and J 6 bases short, with 17 bases between. This CDR3 is built from 14 residues. Germline V gene sequence: CDR1 PRHDT, CDR2 FYEKMQ (reference sequence). This chain's CDR3 is CASSGSTPAGEQYF. The CDR3 DNA reads as TGTGCCAGCAGCGGGTCCACACCAGCAGGCGAGCAGTACTTC.

This clone came up once. The chain links TRBV6-5 to TRBJ1-2, with D tentatively TRBD1 (5 bases). CDR1 and CDR2 (germline): MNHEY, SVGAGI. V was clipped by 5 bases and J by 4 bases, with 14 bases between them. CDR3 length: 14 residues. The CDR3 DNA is TGTGCCAGCAGTGATCCCGGGACCCCCTATGGCTACACCTTC. It is translated as CASSDPGTPYGYTF.

This clone turned up a few times. This chain connects TRBV29-1 to TRBJ1-2; D remains unclear. CDR3 size: 12 residues. The germline gives CDR1 SQVTM, CDR2 ANQGSEA. Trimming pared 5 bases from V and 1 base from J, leaving 8 bases between. This chain's CDR3 is CSVHALNYGYTF. In DNA, the CDR3 is TGCAGCGTTCATGCTCTTAACTATGGCTACACCTTC. The variable domain in full, with the rest retrieved from reference TRBV29-1 and TRBJ1-2, is SAVISQKPSRDICQRGTSLTIQCQVDSQVTMMFWYRQQPGQSLTLIATANQGSEATYESGFVIDKFPISRPNLTFSTLTVSNMSPEDSSIYLCSVHALNYGYTFGSGTRLTVV.

J is TRBJ1-1 and V is TRBV7-9; D is undetermined. In germline, CDR1 is SEHNR, CDR2 FQNEAQ (reference sequence). V lost 5 bases to trimming and J lost 7 bases, with 8 bases between them. This CDR3 is 11 amino acids long. Written as DNA, the CDR3 is TGTGCCAGCAGCGCAAGTTTTGAAGCTTTCTTT. It codes for CASSASFEAFF. The full variable domain, in which reference TRBV7-9 and TRBJ1-1 provide the parts outside the CDR3, is DTGVSQNPRHKITKRGQNVTFRCDPISEHNRLYWYRQTLGQGPEFLTYFQNEAQLEKSRLLSDRFSAERPKGSFSTLEIQRTEQGDSAMYLCASSASFEAFFGQGTRLTVV.

The chain has TRBV29-1 and TRBJ2-5; D is uncertain. V lost 6 bases, J lost 9 bases, and 8 bases lay in between. The CDR3 covers 9 residues. Germline CDR1 and CDR2: SQVTM and ANQGSEA. CDR3 region: CSVPEAQYF. For the CDR3, the DNA is TGCAGCGTCCCCGAGGCCCAGTACTTC.

J is TRBJ1-1 and V is TRBV7-6; weak D call: TRBD1 (5 bases). The V and J ends lost 5 bases and 4 bases respectively, with 14 bases between them. In germline, CDR1 is SGHVS, CDR2 FNYEAQ. The CDR3 runs to 14 residues. The CDR3 bases are TGTGCCAGCAGCCCGTCGCGGGGGTTCACTGAAGCTTTCTTT. Its translation: CASSPSRGFTEAFF.

The J gene is TRBJ2-7, the V gene TRBV7-8; no firm D call. The germline CDR1 and CDR2 sequences are SGHVS and FQNEAQ. CDR3 size: 14 residues. V lost 0 bases, J lost 3 bases, and 9 bases lay in between. This CDR3 is CASSLAAALYEQYF. CDR3 nucleotide sequence: TGTGCCAGCAGCTTAGCGGCAGCCCTCTACGAGCAGTACTTC.

V gene TRBV19 combines with J gene TRBJ1-2; D ambiguous. V shed 7 bases and J shed 5 bases, with 14 bases lying between them. In germline, CDR1 is LNHDA, CDR2 SQIVND (reference sequence). The CDR3 covers 13 residues. The DNA of the CDR3 is TGTGCCAGTAAGGAGCGCTCAGATTATGGCTACACCTTC. It codes for CASKERSDYGYTF.

The V call is TRBV19, the J call TRBJ1-5, with D uncertain. The CDR3 consists of 13 residues. Germline loops: CDR1 LNHDA, CDR2 SQIVND (reference sequence). Between the trimmed V and J ends, which lost 6 bases and 4 bases, there was a span of 10 bases. CDR3 sequence: CASSQVRNQPQHF. The CDR3 nucleotides are TGTGCCAGTAGCCAGGTGAGGAATCAGCCCCAGCATTTT.

V gene TRBV9 combines with J gene TRBJ1-4; D ambiguous. The CDR3 loop spans 12 amino acids. Trimming cost V 0 bases and J 8 bases, with 5 bases left between them. CDR1 SGDLS and CDR2 YYNGEE come from the germline V gene. The CDR3 here is CASSVGEEKLFF. The CDR3 bases are TGTGCCAGCAGCGTAGGGGAAGAAAAACTGTTTTTT.

The chain combines TRBV27 with TRBJ2-3, with TRBD2 identical over 7 bases. The CDR3 spans 15 residues. Germline V gene sequence: CDR1 MNHEY, CDR2 SMNVEV (reference sequence). The V segment lost 0 bases and the J segment 4 bases; nucleotides outside the gene matches: 4. The CDR3 protein is CASSLSWGRADTQYF. CDR3 DNA sequence: TGTGCCAGCAGTTTATCGTGGGGGAGGGCAGATACGCAGTATTTT.

The V gene is TRBV11-3, the J gene TRBJ1-1; D gene unclear. This CDR3 is 12 amino acids long. Germline V lookup: CDR1 SGHNT, CDR2 YENEEA. V shed 5 bases and J shed 6 bases, with 10 bases lying between them. CDR3 bases: TGTGCCAGCAGCCCCCGTTGGGCTGAAGCTTTCTTT. As protein: CASSPRWAEAFF.

Here the CDR3 DNA reads TGTGCCAGCAGTGAAAGCTCTGGAAACACCATATATTTT. It specifies CASSESSGNTIYF. V is TRBV6-1 and J is TRBJ1-3; D call uncertain. Trimming shortened V by 2 bases and J by 0 bases, and 2 bases separated the two germline ends. The germline CDR1 and CDR2 sequences are MNHNS and SASEGT. The length of the CDR3 is 13 residues.

This chain links TRBV7-2 with TRBJ2-7, with 9 bases that match TRBD1. The CDR3 loop spans 15 amino acids. Germline CDR1 SGHTA, CDR2 FQGNSA. V was pared by 1 base and J by 4 bases, with 5 bases of the junction left unmatched. The CDR3 DNA reads TGTGCCAGCAGCTTAGTGGGACAGGGCTTATACGAGCAGTACGTC. Its translation is CASSLVGQGLYEQYV.

This chain uses TRBV11-1 with TRBJ1-1; the D gene is possibly TRBD1 (6 bases). Looked up from germline, CDR1 is SGHAT and CDR2 is FQDESV (reference sequence). The CDR3 is made up of 14 amino acids. Trimming pared 5 bases from V and 5 bases from J, leaving 15 bases between. The DNA of the CDR3 is TGTGCCAGCAGCCGAACGGGGGGGCGGACTGAAGCTTTCTTT. Protein: CASSRTGGRTEAFF.

The V gene is TRBV30, the J gene TRBJ1-6; D perhaps matches TRBD1 (5 bases). The CDR3 is made up of 17 amino acids. V was shortened by 2 bases and J by 7 bases, with 21 bases between the two germline ends. In germline, CDR1 is GTSNPN, CDR2 SVGIG (reference sequence). The CDR3 sequence: CAWSPTLVGGANSPLHF. CDR3 bases: TGTGCCTGGAGTCCCACTCTCGTCGGTGGGGCCAATTCACCCCTCCACTTT.

The CDR3, as DNA: TGTGCCAGCAGTTCCAGCTCTGGGGCCAACGTCCTGACTTTC. Its protein is CASSSSSGANVLTF. The chain links TRBV6-5 to TRBJ2-6; no firm D call. This CDR3 comprises 14 residues. Trimming cost V 4 bases and J 0 bases, with 4 bases left between them. Per the germline V gene, CDR1 is MNHEY and CDR2 is SVGAGI.

The rearrangement links TRBV7-3 to TRBJ1-2, with D tentatively TRBD1 (5 bases). Germline assignment: CDR1 SGHTA and CDR2 FQGTGA. V was pared by 4 bases and J by 4 bases, with 13 bases between. The CDR3 is 14 amino acids. The CDR3 loop reads CASSSTRGAYGYTF. The DNA of the CDR3 is TGTGCCAGCAGCTCCACCCGAGGGGCCTATGGCTACACCTTC.

This chain uses TRBV15 with TRBJ1-2; TRBD1 agrees at 10 bases. CDR1 and CDR2 (germline): LNHNV, YYDKDF (reference sequence). Losses at the gene ends were 11 bases for V and 4 bases for J; bases not matched to a gene: 4. This CDR3 contains 12 residues. The CDR3 nucleotides read TGTGCCGCCGGGACAGGGGCCTATGGCTACACCTTC. As protein: CAAGTGAYGYTF.

The V gene is TRBV30, the J gene TRBJ2-7, with D perhaps matching TRBD2 (5 bases). Trimming shortened V by 4 bases and J by 5 bases, and 12 bases separated the two germline ends. The V gene's germline CDR1 is GTSNPN and CDR2 SVGIG (reference sequence). CDR3 length: 12 amino acids. CDR3 loop: CAWTPDFNEQYF. For the CDR3, the DNA is TGTGCCTGGACCCCGGACTTTAACGAGCAGTACTTC.